These T cell receptor beta chains were read from a single sample in a study of T cell repertoires in cytomegalovirus infection. TCRdb redid the calling of the reads with MiXCR, one entry per CDR3 protein. Found here are over 100,000 distinct CDR3 sequences, around 29% of them singletons; the top ten hold about 81%. No antigen has been assigned to these receptors. The sequenced sample was CD8+ T cells from cultured PBMCs, obtained from culture after CMV antigen stimulation. These TCRs come from a human donor in good health (CMV status not recorded). Some clones in this sample may be carry-over from other donors' samples. Each CDR3 is given with its conserved first and last residue. The D gene is left open where the match is weak. Size tells how often a clone was seen (once, few, many) or the class of an expanded clone, and some rows leave it out.

-	TRBJ2-1	-	TRBV28	TGTGCCAGCAGTCCCGGGCCAAGATACAGCGGAAAGGATGAGCAGTTCTTC	CASSPGPRYSGKDEQFF
-	TRBJ2-7	-	TRBV7-8	TGTGCCAGCAGCTCAGTGGAATCAGGGGCGCGGGAGCAGTACTTC	CASSSVESGAREQYF
TRBD1	TRBJ1-1	-	TRBV29-1	TGCAGCGTCGGACAGGGACCGAACACTGAAGCTTTCTTT	CSVGQGPNTEAFF
-	TRBJ1-4	-	TRBV28	TGTGCCAGCAGTTTCCGGACAGCCGAAAAACTGTTTTTT	CASSFRTAEKLFF
-	TRBJ1-1	few	TRBV5-1	TGCGCCAGCAGCTTGGAAGGGACGGGTAGGACTGAAGCTTTCTTT	CASSLEGTGRTEAFF
-	TRBJ1-1	once	TRBV28	TGTACCAGCATATTAGGGCGGGAGCTCACTGAAGCTTTCTTT	CTSILGRELTEAFF
-	TRBJ1-1	-	TRBV29-1	TGCAGCGTTGGATCAGGACCGAACACTGAAGCTTTCTTT	CSVGSGPNTEAFF
TRBD1	TRBJ2-7	-	TRBV19	TGTGCCAGTAGCCCCGGGACAGATACCTACGAGCAGTACTTC	CASSPGTDTYEQYF
-	TRBJ1-6	few	TRBV27	TGTGCCAGCAGTCCATCCCAGGGCCTCTATAATTCACCCCTCCACTTT	CASSPSQGLYNSPLHF
TRBD1	TRBJ1-1	-	TRBV5-1	TGCGCCAGCAGCCCGGGACAGGGGGACTCGGGGACTGAAGCTTTCTTT	CASSPGQGDSGTEAFF
-	TRBJ1-5	-	TRBV28	TGTGCCAGCAGTTTGGAGGAACAGGTAGGGGATAGCAATCAGCCCCAGCATTTT	CASSLEEQVGDSNQPQHF
-	TRBJ1-1	many	TRBV6-1	TGTGCCACCCCAGCGGGGAACACTGAAGCTTTCTTT	CATPAGNTEAFF
-	TRBJ2-1	-	TRBV3-1	TGTGCCAGCAGCCAAGCCCCTAGGGGTTACAATGAGCAGTTCTTC	CASSQAPRGYNEQFF
-	TRBJ2-5	few	TRBV13	TGTGCCAGCAGCCCCCGGGACAACCAAGAGACCCAGTACTTC	CASSPRDNQETQYF
TRBD1	TRBJ1-6	-	TRBV7-2	TGTGTCAGCAGCACCCGACAGGGGGAAAGTAACCATTCACCCTTCCACTTT	CVSSTRQGESNHSPFHF
TRBD1	TRBJ2-7	-	TRBV14	TGTGCCAGCAGCCAACTACAGGGGTTACGCGAGCAGTACTTC	CASSQLQGLREQYF
-	TRBJ2-7	few	TRBV28	TGTGCCAGCAGTTTATGGTCAGACTACGAGCAGTACTTC	CASSLWSDYEQYF
-	TRBJ2-2	few	TRBV7-6	TGTGCCAGCAGCTTATGGATGGGGACCGGGGAGCTGTTTTTT	CASSLWMGTGELFF
-	TRBJ2-7	few	TRBV12-3/TRBV12-4	TGTGCCAGCAGTCCGGGAGCCACCTACGAGCAGTACTTC	CASSPGATYEQYF
-	TRBJ1-3	-	TRBV11-2	TGTGCCAGCAGCTTAGTTTTAGGGGTGGCTGGAAACACCATATATTTT	CASSLVLGVAGNTIYF
TRBD2	TRBJ2-3	many	TRBV7-2	TGTGCCAGCAGAGACGAAGTGGGACTAGCGGGGGGGATATACACAGATACGCAGTATTTT	CASRDEVGLAGGIYTDTQYF
TRBD1	TRBJ1-1	few	TRBV19	TGTGCCAGTAGCCCATCTCCTGGACAGGGGAAGACTGAAGCTTTCTTT	CASSPSPGQGKTEAFF
-	TRBJ2-7	many	TRBV27	TGTGCCAGCAGTTTATCCCGGGGGCGCCTCACCTACGAGCAGTACTTC	CASSLSRGRLTYEQYF
TRBD1	TRBJ1-5	many	TRBV12-3/TRBV12-4	TGTGCCAGCAGTTCCGGGACAGGGGCCCACAAGCCCCAGCATTTT	CASSSGTGAHKPQHF
-	TRBJ2-1	few	TRBV4-1	TGCGCCAGCAGCCAAGAGACAGGACTTCATTACAATGAGCAGTTCTTC	CASSQETGLHYNEQFF
-	TRBJ2-7	few	TRBV28	TGTGCCAGCAGACTCATGCGGCGGGGACCGTACGAGCAGTACTTC	CASRLMRRGPYEQYF
-	TRBJ1-1	many	TRBV15	TGTGCCACCAGCACACGATTCAACAGCGAAGCTTTCTTT	CATSTRFNSEAFF
-	TRBJ2-3	-	TRBV27	TGTGCCAGCAGTTTAGGGCTAACCTCCACAGATACGCAGTATTTT	CASSLGLTSTDTQYF
-	TRBJ1-1	-	TRBV5-6	TGTGCCAGCAGCTTGGTGGTAGGGAGGTACACTGAAGCTTTCTTT	CASSLVVGRYTEAFF
-	TRBJ1-1	-	TRBV19	TGTGCCAGTAGTCCCCGTGACACTGAAGCTTTCTTT	CASSPRDTEAFF
TRBD1	TRBJ2-1	-	TRBV14	TGTGCCAGCAGCCTCCTGACAGGGAGCTACAATGAGCAGTTCTTC	CASSLLTGSYNEQFF
TRBD1	TRBJ1-5	-	TRBV23-1	TGCGCCAGCAGTCAACCTCGGCCCAAAACAGGGGTTCGAAATCAGCCCCAGCATTTT	CASSQPRPKTGVRNQPQHF
-	TRBJ2-1	-	TRBV19	TGTGCCAGTAGATTATTTGGACAGAACAATGAGCAGTTCTTC	CASRLFGQNNEQFF
-	TRBJ2-7	-	TRBV4-1	TGCGCCAGCAGCCAAGTGGCTGGGACCTACGAGCAGTACTTC	CASSQVAGTYEQYF
-	TRBJ2-1	-	TRBV12-3/TRBV12-4	TGTGCCAGCAGTTTAGCCCGCTACAATGAGCAGTTCTTC	CASSLARYNEQFF
TRBD2	TRBJ2-5	few	TRBV27	TGTGCCAGCAGGACGACCGGGACTAGCGATAGAGAGACCCAGTACTTC	CASRTTGTSDRETQYF
-	TRBJ2-6	many	TRBV19	TGTGCCAGTAGCTGGGGAGGACAACCATCTGGGGCCAACGTCCTGACTTTC	CASSWGGQPSGANVLTF
-	TRBJ2-5	-	TRBV27	TGTGCCAGCAGTCGCCGACAGTTCCAAGAGACCCAGTACTTC	CASSRRQFQETQYF
TRBD2	TRBJ2-1	-	TRBV12-3/TRBV12-4	TGTGCCAGCAGTTTGGGGACTAGCGACAATGAGCAGTTCTTC	CASSLGTSDNEQFF
-	TRBJ2-3	-	TRBV19	TGTGCCAGTAGCTCAGGGGTAGAAGGAGATACGCAGTATTTT	CASSSGVEGDTQYF
TRBD2	TRBJ2-5	few	TRBV28	TGTGCCAGCACCCGACTAGCGGGGATTAACGCGGAGACCCAGTACTTC	CASTRLAGINAETQYF
-	TRBJ1-2	-	TRBV18	TGTGCCAGCTCACCATCCGGCACAACAGGGAGCCTCAACTATGGCTACACCTTC	CASSPSGTTGSLNYGYTF
TRBD1	TRBJ1-1	-	TRBV7-4	TGTGCCAGCAGCCCTTTGGGACAGGGCAGTCCTGAAGCTTTCTTT	CASSPLGQGSPEAFF
-	TRBJ2-2	-	TRBV6-1	TGTGCCAGATTGGACCCTACCGGGGAGCTGTTTTTT	CARLDPTGELFF
-	TRBJ1-2	-	TRBV6-5	TGTGCCAGCAGTTACACCGCGAGCTATGGCTACACCTTC	CASSYTASYGYTF
-	TRBJ1-1	-	TRBV19	TGTGCCAGTAGTAGGACGGCGGGGGTTACTGAAGCTTTCTTT	CASSRTAGVTEAFF
TRBD1	TRBJ1-2	-	TRBV29-1	TGCAGCGGGGACAGGGGGCACGTTGATGGCTACACCTTC	CSGDRGHVDGYTF
-	TRBJ2-2	-	TRBV11-1	TGTGCCAGCAGCTTAGCCGGGACGGCCGGGGAGCTGTTTTTT	CASSLAGTAGELFF
TRBD2	TRBJ2-1	-	TRBV27	TGTGCCAGCAGTTGGGGACTAGCGGGGGGGAGCTCCTACAATGAGCAGTTCTTC	CASSWGLAGGSSYNEQFF